This TCR beta chain was retrieved from a study of a mutant IDH1 vaccine in newly diagnosed glioma (dated by TCRdb to about 2021). Study-wide context: Eight vaccinations were administered to patients in weeks 1, 3, 5, 7, 11, 15, 19 and 23, corresponding to visits V03 through V10. Vaccination was initiated 4-6 weeks after radiotherapy alone, or concurrently with temozolomide cycles in the chemotherapy-containing groups. Of the approximately 34 treated patients, approximately 62% were male and around 38% were female, and a mean age of roughly 37 years was recorded. Before enrollment, most patients had been given radiochemotherapy with temozolomide as standard therapy, while the rest had received either radiotherapy alone or temozolomide alone. Peripheral blood was collected at six visits: V03 (baseline), V05, V07, V10, V12 and V13. Longitudinal TCRB deep sequencing was performed for about 25 treated patients wherever samples were available for exploratory analyses. Overall study results and their limits: Availability determined which PBMC samples were chosen for TCRB deep sequencing. Immune responses induced by the vaccine were seen in approximately 92% of patients across multiple MHC alleles. Pseudoprogression appeared unrelated to alterations in the top peripheral T cell clonotypes detected by TCRB sequencing. According to the authors, sample limitations meant that analyses of patient blood samples could not be reproduced.

The time point label on this specimen signifies: week 5, during vaccination. Every vaccine dose consisted of 300 ug of a 20-mer mutant IDH1 peptide in Montanide, administered subcutaneously together with topical imiquimod. The donors had newly diagnosed IDH1-mutant astrocytomas of WHO grade 3 or 4 that showed loss of nuclear ATRX. The samples were drawn from NOA16, a multicentre, single-arm, open-label phase I trial in Germany that tested a mutant IDH1 peptide vaccine in humans for the first time. Genomic DNA for TCRB sequencing was isolated from EDTA blood with the DNeasy Blood and Tissue Kit. Of note for this clone: Its antigen remains unidentified. Base qualities are not recorded, but no much larger clone differs from it by a single base.

The CDR3 has 14 amino acids, counting the end cysteine and phenylalanine. Just the 42-base CDR3 DNA is kept, in frame starting at base 1. V sheds 1 base and J sheds 4 bases, leaving 10 bases between their ends. From the germline V gene, CDR1 is SGHTA and CDR2 is FQGNSA. The library relied on the immunoSEQ multiplex PCR assay. Rearranged TCR beta chain sequences were amplified using the hsTCRB Kit according to the manufacturer's protocol. Sequencing of TCRB libraries was carried out on an Illumina MiSeq. On the authors' methods: Demultiplexing, trimming and gene mapping were performed with the kit vendor's proprietary platform. Not all clones reach the TCRdb copy of this immuneACCESS table, which keeps in-frame sequences only. Checked studies attribute under half of the gap to unresolved V genes and leave the rest unexplained. V and J calls and clone size follow that table, whereas D and trimming were derived from the DNA. The sample includes tens of thousands of clones, with approximately 80% observed a single time. Together, the top ten hold nearly 25% of the sample.

The chain is made from TRBV7-2 and TRBJ1-2, with the D segment identity uncertain. The sequence was obtained from a man in his thirties or forties with glioma. Sequences were derived from PBMCs, sampled from a glioma patient whose treatment included an IDH1 peptide vaccine. The DNA is as follows: TGTGCCAGCAGCTTAGAGTTAGGCGGCTATGGCTACACCTTC. Its amino acids are CASSLELGGYGYTF.